The TCR beta chain described here comes from a study of T-cell memory formation after mild COVID-19. Germline-derived CDR1 and CDR2 are DFQATT and SNEGSKA (reference sequence). This CDR3 contains 14 residues. The ends lost 3 bases at V and 4 bases at J; junction bases unmatched: 8. TCRdb passed the 5' RACE reads through MiXCR, listing each CDR3 protein once. The sample yields hundreds of thousands of distinct CDR3 sequences, about 20% seen once. Source material: PBMCs or a T cell subset sorted from them (not recorded which). V usage is TRBV20-1 and J usage is TRBJ2-5, with TRBD2 identical over 7 bases. This sequence originates from an adult woman who had mild COVID-19 (a few samples of this study predate the infection). Cell type and time point are not known. CDR3 sequence reads: CSASGAGEGETQYF. For the CDR3, the DNA is TGCAGTGCTAGTGGGGCGGGAGAAGGAGAGACCCAGTACTTC.